The 2 T cell receptor beta chains below come from one sample, sequenced in a study of blood T cell repertoires in COVID-19. Sequenced by immunoSEQ multiplex PCR; TCRdb stores in-frame clones only, minus some. The table lists 200,000 to 250,000 clones, 86% of them singletons. Source material: peripheral blood. These receptors were taken from an elderly woman with COVID-19, enrolled during active disease.

CDR3 amino acids: CASSGQGAVNYGYTF. Written as DNA, the CDR3 is TGTGCCAGCTCAGGCCAAGGGGCAGTTAACTATGGCTACACCTTC. This rearrangement joins TRBV18 to TRBJ1-2; TRBD1 might be the D (5 bases). V lost 5 bases and J 1 base, leaving 14 bases between the germline ends. Germline V gene lookup returns CDR1 KGHSH and CDR2 LQKENI. The CDR3 totals 15 residues. The variable domain in full, with the rest retrieved from reference TRBV18 and TRBJ1-2, is NAGVMQNPRHLVRRRGQEARLRCSPMKGHSHVYWYRQLPEEGLKFMVYLQKENIIDESGMPKERFSAEFPKEGPSILRIQQVVRGDSAAYFCASSGQGAVNYGYTFGSGTRLTVV.

The genes are TRBV25-1 and TRBJ2-2; 11 nucleotides align to TRBD2. This CDR3 has 18 amino acids. Germline CDR1 is MGHDK and CDR2 is SYGVNS. After removal of 2 bases from V and 6 bases from J, the junction contained 11 bases not matched to a gene. The CDR3 spells CASSEPSGGPPSSGELFF. The CDR3, as DNA: TGTGCCAGCAGTGAACCTAGCGGGGGGCCCCCAAGTTCCGGGGAGCTGTTTTTT.